In this sample, the clone carrying this T cell receptor (beta chain) turned up many times. Antigen specificity is unknown. The data originate from a study of T cells after yellow fever vaccination. Study background: Each low-cell-number fraction was prepared by means of SMART-Seq v4 Ultra Low Input. Regarding the study as a whole: Subsequent to the booster, the majority of primary-vaccination clones reappeared (around 96% CD4, about 90% CD8).

The CDR3 is 17 residues long. Trimming at V came to 2 bases and at J to 3 bases, leaving 11 bases not matched to a gene. Germline CDR1 and CDR2: DFQATT and SNEGSKA (reference sequence). Researchers made TCR cDNA using 5'RACE template switching, and this step added a universal primer site and UMIs. TCRdb reprocessed the 5' RACE reads with MiXCR, giving one entry per CDR3 protein. This sample has around 600,000 distinct CDR3 sequences, with 12% found just once. The V and J genes are TRBV20-1 and TRBJ2-3; 10 nucleotides align to TRBD2. The starting material was PBMCs, obtained on the day of the yellow fever booster vaccination. The source is a man aged 25-40 years who received the YFV17D yellow fever vaccine. The CDR3 DNA is TGCAGTGCTAGACCACCTAGCGGGAGAAGGGAAACAGATACGCAGTATTTT. Its translation is CSARPPSGRRETDTQYF.